This T cell receptor (beta chain) comes out of a study of cytomegalovirus exposure and HLA in healthy donors (dated by TCRdb to the late 2010s). Regarding the research as a whole: An earlier analysis of some 600 of the donors reported about 260 Gb of sequence data and roughly 120 million unique TCR beta sequences obtained from some 200 million T cells. All discovery cohort repertoires had been generated on a single sequencing platform. Across 398 genotyped donors of the cohort, an average of roughly 250,000 unique TCR beta nucleotide sequences per donor were sequenced, and 15% to 20% of those sequences were non-productive. Genome-wide SNP genotypes for about 60% of the roughly 700 donors were used in a later genetic analysis, which treated that subset as a discovery cohort. The study aimed to test whether cataloging public T cell receptors could reveal signatures of past pathogen exposure. Donor age, sex, ethnicity and CMV serostatus were compiled together with the repertoire data. HLA typing covered class I and class II loci at four-digit resolution. The study profiled the T cell repertoires of under 700 subjects by immunosequencing and related them to cytomegalovirus serostatus. An early release covering 550 to 700 HLA-typed donors comprised about 300 gigabases of sequencing data and around 80 million unique TCR sequences. Four to six DR-DQ haplotypes were handled as single units for association and clustering, since linkage in the cohort was strong. A later analysis re-examined previously published TCR beta repertoires from about 670 donors and added high-resolution HLA genotyping to investigate patterns of TCR occurrence. Typing coverage varied by locus: about 620-630 donors for A, B, C, DRB1 and DQB1; more than 500 for DQA1; approximately 570 for DPA1; approximately 470 for DPB1. Rather than drawing on any new phenotypic data, the later analysis identified candidate immune exposures from TCR beta sequences and the way those sequences occurred across donors. High-throughput TCR immunosequencing, statistical association of individual TCRs with disease status, and machine learning were combined to predict cytomegalovirus infection status. Of the roughly 400 genotyped donors, about 84% fell in the genetic ancestry cluster associated with self-reported Caucasian donors. An earlier analysis of approximately 500 of the donors applied high-throughput TCR beta sequencing to assess whether each TCR beta V gene segment acted as functional or pseudogenic. Along with the 666-subject first cohort, a separate validation cohort of roughly 110 different subjects was used.

Library method: the immunoSEQ multiplex PCR assay. For the multiplex PCR, a mixture combining 60 forward primers for TCR Vbeta segments and 13 reverse primers for TCR Jbeta segments was used. The CDR3 region of rearranged TCR beta genes was amplified from genomic DNA with a multiplex PCR assay. The amplified TCR beta libraries were sequenced on the Illumina HiSeq System as 87-base-pair reads. Processing in the source paper ran as follows. A later analysis counted about 80 million unique TCR beta chains across the 550 to 700 repertoires, and roughly 11 million of these chains were shared by at least two donors. To remove PCR and sequencing errors, raw reads were error-corrected and collapsed into unique sequences using a nearest-neighbor algorithm that merged closely related sequences. To assign V, D and J gene segments, CDR3 sequences were aligned to IMGT reference sequences. For a sequence to be retained, at least a six-nucleotide match to both a V gene segment and a J gene segment was required. A rearrangement was called productive if the CDR3 had no stop codons and remained in frame with V and J, and every other rearrangement was called non-productive. Following IMGT convention, CDR3 was defined as the stretch from the second conserved V-encoded cysteine to the conserved J-encoded phenylalanine. Sequences without an unambiguous match to a single V gene segment were excluded from the earlier analysis of 450 to 650 of the donors. In an earlier analysis of several hundred of the donors, V segments were called functional above 56.7% productive rearrangements and were called segregating when the between-donor standard deviation exceeded 5%. A statistical classification framework was built for diagnosing cytomegalovirus status from the catalog of TCR beta chain sequences. A later analysis assigned V and J genes by comparing TCR nucleotide sequences with IMGT/GENE-DB human TR gene sequences. Using the TCRdist pipeline, a later analysis assigned CDR3 sequences along with most-parsimonious VDJ recombination scenarios. In a later analysis, each TCR beta chain was defined by its CDR3 amino acid sequence together with its V-gene family, and reads lacking a unique V-gene family were excluded. In a later analysis, 450 to 600 highly shared, low-generation-probability nucleotide sequences were removed to address suspected cross-contamination and a sequencing artifact. A later analysis calculated a clonal expansion index for each public chain from normalized within-repertoire ranks of inferred template counts. In a later analysis, generation probabilities were computed with a VDJ recombination model fitted to out-of-frame rearrangements, and the resulting probabilities were checked against IGoR. Hypergeometric tests were used in a later analysis to score TCR-TCR, TCR-HLA and TCR-CMV co-occurrence, with a repertoire-size bias correction applied to the TCR pairs. In a later analysis, false discovery rates were estimated by permuting HLA or CMV assignments 20 times. In a later analysis, co-occurring TCRs were grouped using DBSCAN, and TCRdist sequence similarity was added for clustering within HLA-allele-positive subsets. Repertoires with fewer than 30,000 or more than 120,000 public chains were left out of co-occurrence clustering, as were a handful of repertoires with anomalous nucleotide sharing. The table comes from immuneACCESS by way of TCRdb, which keeps in-frame sequences with V and J called. Part of the clones is missing from these tables; in studies checked, under half for an unresolved V gene and the rest for unknown reasons. The DNA gave D and trimming, while V, J and clone size come from that table. The table for this sample lists about 87,000 clones; about 68% of them were counted only once. The ten largest account for around 24% of the sample.

The cohort consisted of 670 or so healthy bone marrow donors. At the time of sampling, every cohort member was nominally healthy, though immune exposures that went unrecorded were likely present. The donor tested CMV seropositive and was one of the 289 seropositive cohort members. A peripheral blood sample was collected from each donor, and TCR beta sequencing was performed on peripheral blood mononuclear cells. Genomic DNA extraction from the blood cell samples was performed with the Qiagen DNeasy Blood Extraction Kit. To note about this clone: It lacks a known antigen. The input lacks base qualities; no much larger clone sits a single base away.

Study-wide conclusions, independent of this receptor: The classifier was reported to diagnose cytomegalovirus status with high specificity and sensitivity in both the original cohort and the validation cohort. In an earlier analysis of 500 to 650 of the donors, most TCR beta V segments appeared in productive rearrangements about 87% or about 30% of the time, broadly matching IMGT annotations. When HLA alleles, especially DR and DQ, strongly co-occurred, attributing TCR associations to individual alleles was difficult. A cluster of highly shared sequence variants was judged likely to represent a technical artifact of the sequencing pipeline. An association between a missense DCLRE1C variant and V-gene and J-gene trimming of TCR beta chains was found in a later genetic analysis and replicated in an independent cohort. Linkage disequilibrium might explain the correlated functional status among segregating V segments, but an unknown experimental factor could not be excluded. Only TCR beta chains were sequenced in this cohort, and the absence of alpha or paired-chain data limited detectable features. Several of the top co-occurrence clusters appeared to be linked to parvovirus B19, influenza, CMV and Epstein-Barr virus, according to a later analysis. The study listed 150 to 200 TCR beta chains as associated with cytomegalovirus. According to the authors, the approach could potentially be generalized to other disease states and immunological phenotypes. The earlier analysis of almost 600 of the donors excluded roughly 17 rarely observed V segments, including chromosome 9 orphons, because counts were too low. A further reported finding was that TCR beta sequences accurately predicted the HLA-A and HLA-B alleles for most subjects in the first cohort. At a false discovery rate of 0.05, a later analysis linked 16,000 or so TCR beta sequences to specific HLA alleles. A later analysis found that HLA-associated TCR beta chains were more clonally expanded and had lower generation probabilities than equally common non-associated chains. While some public TCRs were present in many individuals, most TCR sequences turned up only very rarely across donors. A later analysis found that TCR association rates varied across HLA loci, with DRB1 alleles showing the most associated TCRs and HLA-C alleles the fewest. A few of the identified cytomegalovirus-associated TCR beta chains were confirmed in vitro to be specific for cytomegalovirus antigens. Roughly uniform sequencing depth across donors was assumed in presence/absence analyses, although this assumption may not hold. In a later genetic analysis, fewer N-insertions in productive TCRs were reported among donors in an Asian-associated ancestry cluster than the roughly 710-donor mean. The only immune exposure information available for the cohort was CMV serostatus. HLA typing was unavailable for some donors at each locus, so association tests used only the typed subset. According to a later analysis, most CMV-associated TCR beta chains appeared to be HLA-restricted, and the HLA associations seemed to be driven largely by CMV exposure.

Source material: PBMCs. This receptor was obtained from a man younger than 40 in good health and CMV-seropositive.

DNA sequence: TGTGCCAGCAGGGCGTCGATAGGACAGGTGGGGGGCGCTTTCTTT. This yields the protein CASRASIGQVGGAFF. The V and J segments used are TRBV28 and TRBJ1-1; the junction holds 7 bases that match TRBD1. The CDR3 starts with the cysteine, ends with the phenylalanine, and has 15 residues. Solely the CDR3 DNA is kept, with 45 bases framed from the first base. CDR1 and CDR2 were assigned from the germline V gene as MDHEN and SYDVKM. The germline V end is reduced by 6 bases and the J end by 11 bases; junction bases left unmatched: 18. With the rest looked up from the reference TRBV28 and TRBJ1-1 genes rather than sequenced, the full variable domain is DVKVTQSSRYLVKRTGEKVFLECVQDMDHENMFWYRQDPGLGLRLIYFSYDVKMKEKGDIPEGYSVSREKKERFSLILESASTNQTSMYLCASRASIGQVGGAFFGQGTRLTVV.